This T cell receptor (beta chain) was captured in a study of cytomegalovirus exposure and HLA in healthy donors. Whole-study context: Among around 170 million T cells, an earlier analysis found around 100 million unique TCR beta sequences. Overall study results and limits: A few CMV-associated chains proved CMV antigen-specific in vitro.

This CDR3 comprises 12 residues. The V gene lost 3 bases and the J gene lost 5 bases, with 7 bases spanning the gap. CDR1 is MNHNS and CDR2 is SASEGT in the germline V gene. Worth noting for this clone: The target antigen is unknown.

PCR employed 60 Vbeta and 13 Jbeta primers. The table came from immunoSEQ multiplex PCR; TCRdb's copy has only in-frame clones and leaves some out. The sample records 120,000 or so clones, roughly 80% being singletons. Sequenced material: PBMCs. The V call is TRBV6-1, the J call TRBJ2-5, with unresolved D. The receptor comes from a man between 25 and 39 years old in good health and CMV-seronegative. The CDR3 sequence is CASSDVVETQYF. The CDR3 bases are TGTGCCAGCAGTGACGTAGTTGAGACCCAGTACTTC.